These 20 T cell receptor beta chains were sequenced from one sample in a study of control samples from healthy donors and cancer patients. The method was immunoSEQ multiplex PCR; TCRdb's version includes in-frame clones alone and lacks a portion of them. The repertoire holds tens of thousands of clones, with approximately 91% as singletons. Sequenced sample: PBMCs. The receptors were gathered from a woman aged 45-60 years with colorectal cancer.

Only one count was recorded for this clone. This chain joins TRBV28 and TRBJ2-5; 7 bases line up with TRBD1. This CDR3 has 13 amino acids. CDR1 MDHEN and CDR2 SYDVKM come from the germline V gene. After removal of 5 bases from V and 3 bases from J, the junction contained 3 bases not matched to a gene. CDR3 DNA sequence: TGTGCCAGCAGTCTTGACAGGGAAGAGACCCAGTACTTC. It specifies CASSLDREETQYF.

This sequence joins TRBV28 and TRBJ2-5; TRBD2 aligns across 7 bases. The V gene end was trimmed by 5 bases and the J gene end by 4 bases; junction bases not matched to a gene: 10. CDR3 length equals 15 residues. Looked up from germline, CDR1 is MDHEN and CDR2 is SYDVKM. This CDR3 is CASSRGGASGETQYF. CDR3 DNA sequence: TGTGCCAGCAGTAGGGGCGGGGCTAGCGGAGAGACCCAGTACTTC.

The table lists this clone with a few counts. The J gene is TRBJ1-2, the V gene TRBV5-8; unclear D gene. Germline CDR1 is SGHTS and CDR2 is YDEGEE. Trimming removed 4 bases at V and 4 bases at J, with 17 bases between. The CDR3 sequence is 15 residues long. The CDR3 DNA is TGTGCCAGCAGCCAGACAAGGTCAATCACCTATGGCTACACCTTC. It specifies CASSQTRSITYGYTF. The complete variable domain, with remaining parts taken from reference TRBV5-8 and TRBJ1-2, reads EAGVTQSPTHLIKTRGQQATLRCSPISGHTSVYWYQQALGLGLQFLLWYDEGEERNRGNFPPRFSGRQFPNYSSELNVNALELEDSALYLCASSQTRSITYGYTFGSGTRLTVV.

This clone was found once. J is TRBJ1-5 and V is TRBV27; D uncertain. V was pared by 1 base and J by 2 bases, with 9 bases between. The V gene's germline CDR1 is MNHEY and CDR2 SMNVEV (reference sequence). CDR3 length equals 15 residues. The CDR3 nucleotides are TGTGCCAGCAGTTTATACGGGCCGGGCAATCAGCCCCAGCATTTT. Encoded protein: CASSLYGPGNQPQHF.

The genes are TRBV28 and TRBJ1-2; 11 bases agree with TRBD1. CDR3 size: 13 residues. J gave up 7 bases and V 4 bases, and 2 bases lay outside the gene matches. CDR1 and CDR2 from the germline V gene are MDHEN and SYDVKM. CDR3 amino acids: CASSSGQGAGYTF. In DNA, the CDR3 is TGTGCCAGCAGTTCCGGACAGGGGGCTGGCTACACCTTC.

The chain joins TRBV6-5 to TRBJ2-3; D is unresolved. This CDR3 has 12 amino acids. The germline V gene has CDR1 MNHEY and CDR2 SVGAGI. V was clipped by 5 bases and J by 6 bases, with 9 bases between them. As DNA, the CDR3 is TGTGCCAGCAGTCTGTTAGGGGATACGCAGTATTTT. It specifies CASSLLGDTQYF.

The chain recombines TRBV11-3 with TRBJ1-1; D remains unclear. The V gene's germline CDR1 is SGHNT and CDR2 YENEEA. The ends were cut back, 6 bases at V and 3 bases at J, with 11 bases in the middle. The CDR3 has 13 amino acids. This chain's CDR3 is CASSRGEDTEAFF. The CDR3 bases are TGTGCCAGCAGTCGCGGTGAAGACACTGAAGCTTTCTTT.

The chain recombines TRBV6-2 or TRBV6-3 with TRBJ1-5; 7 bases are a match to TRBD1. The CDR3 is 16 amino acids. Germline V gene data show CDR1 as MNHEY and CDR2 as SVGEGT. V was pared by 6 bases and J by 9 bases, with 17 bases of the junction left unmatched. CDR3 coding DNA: TGTGCCAGCAGCCCGAGAAACGGACAGGCCGCGAGGCCCCAGCATTTT. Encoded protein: CASSPRNGQAARPQHF.

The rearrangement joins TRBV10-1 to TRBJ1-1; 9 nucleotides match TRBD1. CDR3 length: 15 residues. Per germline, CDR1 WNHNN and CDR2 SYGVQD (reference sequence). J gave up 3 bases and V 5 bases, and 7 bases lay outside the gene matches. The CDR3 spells CASSKYRGLHTEAFF. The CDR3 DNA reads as TGCGCCAGCAGTAAATACAGGGGGCTACACACTGAAGCTTTCTTT.

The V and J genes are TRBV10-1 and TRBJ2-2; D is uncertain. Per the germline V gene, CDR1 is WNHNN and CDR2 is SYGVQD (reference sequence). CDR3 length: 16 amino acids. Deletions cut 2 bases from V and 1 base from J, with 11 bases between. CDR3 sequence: CASSETRTVNTGELFF. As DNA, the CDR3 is TGCGCCAGCAGTGAGACCCGGACGGTGAACACCGGGGAGCTGTTTTTT.

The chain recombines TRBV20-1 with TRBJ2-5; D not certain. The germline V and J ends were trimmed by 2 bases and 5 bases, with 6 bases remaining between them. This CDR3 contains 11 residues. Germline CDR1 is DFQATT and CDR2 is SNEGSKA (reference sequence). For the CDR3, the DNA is TGCAGTGCTAGATTAATGGAGACCCAGTACTTC. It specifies CSARLMETQYF.

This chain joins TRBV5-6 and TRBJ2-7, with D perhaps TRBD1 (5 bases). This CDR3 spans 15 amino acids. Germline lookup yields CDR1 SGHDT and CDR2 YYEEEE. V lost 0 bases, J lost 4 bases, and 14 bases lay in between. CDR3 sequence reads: CASSLGQMGVYEQYV. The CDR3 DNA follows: TGTGCCAGCAGCTTGGGACAGATGGGCGTTTACGAGCAGTACGTC.

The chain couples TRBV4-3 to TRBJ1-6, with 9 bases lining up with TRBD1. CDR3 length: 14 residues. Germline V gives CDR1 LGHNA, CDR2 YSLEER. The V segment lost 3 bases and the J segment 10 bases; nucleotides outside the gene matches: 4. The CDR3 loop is CASSHDRGKSPLHF. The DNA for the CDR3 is TGCGCCAGCAGCCACGACAGGGGGAAATCACCCCTCCACTTT.

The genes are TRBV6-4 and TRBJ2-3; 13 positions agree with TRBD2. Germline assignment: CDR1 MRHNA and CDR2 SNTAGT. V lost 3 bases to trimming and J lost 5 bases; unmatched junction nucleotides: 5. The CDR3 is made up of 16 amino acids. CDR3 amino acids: CASSEGLAGSGDTQYF. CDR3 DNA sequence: TGTGCCAGCAGTGAGGGACTAGCGGGGTCTGGAGATACGCAGTATTTT.

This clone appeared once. The CDR3 spells CASMTGGSDNSPLHF. The CDR3 DNA sequence: TGTGCCAGCATGACAGGGGGCAGCGATAATTCACCCCTCCACTTT. The chain has TRBV2 and TRBJ1-6; 10 bases match TRBD1. With V trimmed by 7 bases and J by 5 bases, 5 bases remained unmatched. Germline-derived CDR1 and CDR2 are SNHLY and FYNNEI. There are 15 residues in the CDR3.

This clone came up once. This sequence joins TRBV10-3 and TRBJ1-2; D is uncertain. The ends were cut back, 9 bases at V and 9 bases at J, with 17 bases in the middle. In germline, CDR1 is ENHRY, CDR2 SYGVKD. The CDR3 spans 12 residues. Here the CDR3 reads CAIAGGDWSYTF. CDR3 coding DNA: TGTGCCATTGCTGGAGGCGATTGGAGCTACACCTTC.

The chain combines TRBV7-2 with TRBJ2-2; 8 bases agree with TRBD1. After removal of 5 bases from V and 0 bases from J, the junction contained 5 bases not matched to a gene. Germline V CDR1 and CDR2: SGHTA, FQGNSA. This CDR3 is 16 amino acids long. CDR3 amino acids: CASSRGQGPNTGELFF. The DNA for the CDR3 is TGTGCCAGCAGCCGTGGACAGGGTCCGAACACCGGGGAGCTGTTTTTT.

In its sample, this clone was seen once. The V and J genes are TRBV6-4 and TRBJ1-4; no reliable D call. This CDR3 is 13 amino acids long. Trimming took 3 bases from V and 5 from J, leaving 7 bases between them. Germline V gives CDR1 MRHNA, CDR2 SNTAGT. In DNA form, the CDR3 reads TGTGCCAGCAGTGAAAGGGCGAATGAAAAACTGTTTTTT. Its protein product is CASSERANEKLFF.

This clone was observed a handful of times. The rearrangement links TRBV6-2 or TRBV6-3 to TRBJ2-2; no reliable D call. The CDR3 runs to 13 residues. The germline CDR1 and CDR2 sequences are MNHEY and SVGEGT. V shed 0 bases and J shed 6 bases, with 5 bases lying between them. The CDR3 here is CASSYSVAGELFF. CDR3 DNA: TGTGCCAGCAGTTACTCGGTAGCCGGGGAGCTGTTTTTT.

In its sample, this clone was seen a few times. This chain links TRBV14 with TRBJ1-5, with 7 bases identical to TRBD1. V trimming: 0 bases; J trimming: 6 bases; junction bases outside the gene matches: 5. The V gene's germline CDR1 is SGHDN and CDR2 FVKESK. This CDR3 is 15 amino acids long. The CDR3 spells CASSQDKTGSQPQHF. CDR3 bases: TGTGCCAGCAGCCAAGATAAGACAGGGAGTCAGCCCCAGCATTTT.